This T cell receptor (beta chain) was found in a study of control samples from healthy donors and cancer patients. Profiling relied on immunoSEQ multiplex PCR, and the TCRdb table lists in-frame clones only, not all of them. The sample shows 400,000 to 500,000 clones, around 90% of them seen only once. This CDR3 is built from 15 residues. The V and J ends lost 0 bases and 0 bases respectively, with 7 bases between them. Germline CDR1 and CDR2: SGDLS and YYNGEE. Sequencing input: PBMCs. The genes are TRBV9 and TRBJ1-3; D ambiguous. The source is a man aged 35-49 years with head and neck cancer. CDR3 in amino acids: CASSVDQYSGNTIYF. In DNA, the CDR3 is TGTGCCAGCAGCGTAGACCAGTACTCTGGAAACACCATATATTTT.